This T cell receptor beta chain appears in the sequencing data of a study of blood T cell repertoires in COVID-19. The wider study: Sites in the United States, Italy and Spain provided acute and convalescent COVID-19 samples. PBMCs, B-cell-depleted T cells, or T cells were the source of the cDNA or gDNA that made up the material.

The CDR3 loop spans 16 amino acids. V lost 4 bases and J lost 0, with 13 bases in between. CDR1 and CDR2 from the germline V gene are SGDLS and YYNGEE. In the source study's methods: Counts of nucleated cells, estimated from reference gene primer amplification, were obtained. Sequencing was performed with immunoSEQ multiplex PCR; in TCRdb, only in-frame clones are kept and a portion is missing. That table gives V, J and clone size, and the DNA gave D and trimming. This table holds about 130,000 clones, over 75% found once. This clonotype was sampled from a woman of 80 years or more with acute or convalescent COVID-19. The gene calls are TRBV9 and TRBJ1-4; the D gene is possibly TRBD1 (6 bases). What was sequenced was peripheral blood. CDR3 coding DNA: TGTGCCAGCAGCCCGACAGGATATGCAACTAATGAAAAACTGTTTTTT. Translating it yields CASSPTGYATNEKLFF.